Below, 29 T cell receptor beta chains from the same sample are listed, as sequenced in a study of blood T cell repertoires in COVID-19. The table came from immunoSEQ multiplex PCR; TCRdb's copy has only in-frame clones and leaves some out. The table has roughly 160,000 clones, 86% seen once. Sequenced input: peripheral blood. These receptors were collected from a man between 18 and 35 years old with acute or convalescent COVID-19.

The chain carries TRBV7-2 and TRBJ1-5; no clear D gene. Germline V gives CDR1 SGHTA, CDR2 FQGNSA. This CDR3 contains 12 residues. Trimming cost V 0 bases and J 7 bases, with 4 bases left between them. CDR3 in DNA: TGTGCCAGCAGCTTAGCGTTACAGCCCCAGCATTTT. Amino acid sequence: CASSLALQPQHF.

The V gene is TRBV28, the J gene TRBJ1-1; D is unclear. The CDR3 consists of 13 residues. Between the trimmed V and J ends, which lost 3 bases and 0 bases, there was a span of 5 bases. Looked up from germline, CDR1 is MDHEN and CDR2 is SYDVKM. The CDR3 DNA sequence: TGTGCCAGCAGTTTGAGTGTGAACACTGAAGCTTTCTTT. As protein: CASSLSVNTEAFF.

This chain joins TRBV28 and TRBJ1-4; 9 bases align to TRBD1. This CDR3 spans 17 amino acids. Germline CDR1 MDHEN, CDR2 SYDVKM. With 5 bases clipped from V and 3 bases from J, the junction kept 10 bases outside the gene matches. CDR3 nucleotides: TGTGCCAGCAGTCCCGCCCGGGACAGGGTCCCTAATGAAAAACTGTTTTTT. This sequence encodes CASSPARDRVPNEKLFF.

This clone has just a few counts. V is TRBV12-5 and J is TRBJ1-5, with D unresolved. This CDR3 spans 14 amino acids. Trimming removed 0 bases from V and 5 bases from J, with 8 bases in between. Germline V lookup: CDR1 LGHNT, CDR2 FRNRAP. CDR3 in amino acids: CASGLVLGDQPQHF. CDR3 nucleotides: TGTGCTAGTGGTTTGGTATTGGGAGATCAGCCCCAGCATTTT. Together with reference TRBV12-5 and TRBJ1-5, the CDR3 gives the full variable domain: DARVTQTPRHKVTEMGQEVTMRCQPILGHNTVFWYRQTMMQGLELLAYFRNRAPLDDSGMPKDRFSAEMPDATLATLKIQPSEPRDSAVYFCASGLVLGDQPQHFGDGTRLSIL.

This chain connects TRBV19 to TRBJ1-3; D perhaps matches TRBD1 (5 bases). The CDR3 extends over 17 amino acids. Germline lookup yields CDR1 LNHDA and CDR2 SQIVND (reference sequence). The V and J ends lost 1 base and 0 bases respectively, with 13 bases between them. The CDR3 sequence: CASSIVGAGNSGNTIYF. The CDR3 DNA sequence: TGTGCCAGTAGTATAGTTGGCGCAGGGAACTCTGGAAACACCATATATTTT.

This chain uses TRBV3-1 (or the pseudogene TRBV3-2) with TRBJ2-1, with TRBD1 matching 9 bases. The V gene's germline CDR1 is LGHDT and CDR2 YNNKEL (reference sequence). The CDR3 covers 13 residues. The junction had 5 bases not matched to a gene; V was cut back by 0 bases and J by 14 bases. In nucleotides, the CDR3 is TGTGCCAGCAGCCAAGATGGGAGGACAGGGGAGTTCTTC. It is translated as CASSQDGRTGEFF.

V gene TRBV19 combines with J gene TRBJ1-5, with D uncertain. Germline V gives CDR1 LNHDA, CDR2 SQIVND (reference sequence). The V end was cut by 4 bases, the J end by 11 bases, with 15 bases between. The CDR3 sequence is 13 residues long. The DNA of the CDR3 is TGTGCCAGTAGTACGGGTGTTGGAGGAGCCCAGCATTTT. Amino acid sequence: CASSTGVGGAQHF.

This clone was seen only once. The DNA of the CDR3 is TGCGCCAGCAGCGGAGGTGTCAACACTGAAGCTTTCTTT. This codes for CASSGGVNTEAFF. The chain is built from TRBV5-1 and TRBJ1-1; no clear D gene. This CDR3 has 13 amino acids. Germline CDR1 and CDR2: SGHRS and YFSETQ. Trimming took 4 bases from V and 2 from J, leaving 9 bases between them.

As DNA, the CDR3 is TGTGCCTTGTTTGGTGGGGCCGAGCAGTACTTC. Amino acid sequence: CALFGGAEQYF. The chain recombines TRBV30 with TRBJ2-7, with a weak D call TRBD1 (5 bases). Germline CDR1 and CDR2: GTSNPN and SVGIG (reference sequence). V shed 7 bases and J shed 6 bases, with 13 bases lying between them. CDR3 size: 11 residues.

The chain couples TRBV5-5 to TRBJ1-1; D remains ambiguous. The germline V and J ends were trimmed by 0 bases and 0 bases, with 9 bases remaining between them. The CDR3 consists of 15 residues. The germline V gene encodes CDR1 SGHKS and CDR2 YYEKEE (reference sequence). The CDR3 loop is CASSLAGVMNTEAFF. CDR3 DNA: TGTGCCAGCAGCTTGGCCGGGGTCATGAACACTGAAGCTTTCTTT.

The J gene is TRBJ1-1, the V gene TRBV30; D is uncertain. V was trimmed by 2 bases and J by 1 base, leaving 8 bases between them. From germline, CDR1 is GTSNPN and CDR2 SVGIG (reference sequence). The CDR3 covers 13 residues. The CDR3 sequence: CAWSIEWNTEAFF. CDR3 DNA: TGTGCCTGGAGTATAGAATGGAACACTGAAGCTTTCTTT.

The rearrangement joins TRBV7-2 to TRBJ1-5; D not certain. Per germline, CDR1 SGHTA and CDR2 FQGNSA. The V and J ends lost 0 bases and 7 bases respectively, with 10 bases between them. The CDR3 is made up of 14 amino acids. CDR3 nucleotides: TGTGCCAGCAGCTTAGCGTTTGTATCGCAGCCCCAGCATTTT. Translation: CASSLAFVSQPQHF.

The chain combines TRBV10-3 with TRBJ2-1, with 8 bases fitting TRBD1. The trim removed 4 bases at V and 0 bases at J, leaving 5 bases unmatched. The CDR3 spans 16 residues. CDR1 and CDR2 (germline): ENHRY, SYGVKD. CDR3 sequence (DNA): TGTGCCATCAGTGCGGAGACAGGGGACTCCTACAATGAGCAGTTCTTC. This codes for CAISAETGDSYNEQFF.

This chain joins TRBV5-1 and TRBJ2-1; 7 bases are a match to TRBD2. The CDR3 loop spans 13 amino acids. The V segment lost 4 bases and the J segment 2 bases; nucleotides outside the gene matches: 0. The V gene's germline CDR1 is SGHRS and CDR2 YFSETQ. The CDR3, as DNA: TGCGCCAGCAGCGGGGGGGCCTACAATGAGCAGTTCTTC. This encodes CASSGGAYNEQFF.

The chain has TRBV9 and TRBJ1-1; D unresolved. Looked up from germline, CDR1 is SGDLS and CDR2 is YYNGEE. This CDR3 region has 14 residues. V shed 4 bases and J shed 1 base, with 11 bases lying between them. The CDR3 region is CASSPQSGNTEAFF. DNA for the CDR3: TGTGCCAGCAGCCCCCAGAGCGGGAACACTGAAGCTTTCTTT.

This chain links TRBV18 with TRBJ2-1, with a weak D call TRBD2 (6 bases). Trimming removed 2 bases from V and 2 bases from J, with 13 bases in between. Per the germline V gene, CDR1 is KGHSH and CDR2 is LQKENI. This CDR3 is 16 amino acids long. The CDR3, as DNA: TGTGCCAGCTCACCATTCCGGGACTCCGCCTACAATGAGCAGTTCTTC. Translation: CASSPFRDSAYNEQFF.

This chain links TRBV7-8 with TRBJ2-5, with D unclear. V lost 0 bases to trimming and J lost 5 bases, with 10 bases between them. Per the germline V gene, CDR1 is SGHVS and CDR2 is FQNEAQ. CDR3 length: 14 amino acids. CDR3 amino acids: CASSLASSLETQYF. CDR3 sequence (DNA): TGTGCCAGCAGCTTAGCGTCCAGTTTGGAGACCCAGTACTTC.

V gene TRBV7-6 combines with J gene TRBJ2-1; 7 nucleotides align to TRBD2. The CDR3 extends over 13 amino acids. Germline CDR1 reads SGHVS; CDR2 reads FNYEAQ. With V trimmed by 5 bases and J by 8 bases, 6 bases remained unmatched. The CDR3 loop is CASSAPSGDEQFF. The CDR3 DNA is TGTGCCAGCAGCGCCCCTAGCGGCGATGAGCAGTTCTTC.

CDR3 region: CASSSGVRQPQHF. Written as DNA, the CDR3 is TGTGCCAGCAGCTCCGGGGTCAGACAGCCCCAGCATTTT. The V call is TRBV7-2, the J call TRBJ1-5; the D is unclear. Trimming pared 4 bases from V and 7 bases from J, leaving 11 bases between. The CDR3 runs to 13 residues. Germline assignment: CDR1 SGHTA and CDR2 FQGNSA.

The chain employs TRBV18 and TRBJ1-2; D call uncertain. V gave up 1 base and J gave up 4 bases, with 13 bases separating them. CDR1 is KGHSH, CDR2 LQKENI, per germline. The CDR3 sequence is 15 residues long. This CDR3 is CASSPRPDTSYGYTF. The CDR3 bases are TGTGCCAGCTCACCACGACCAGACACATCCTATGGCTACACCTTC.

The V and J genes are TRBV10-2 and TRBJ1-3; the D is unclear. The CDR3 has 17 residues. Germline V gives CDR1 WSHSY, CDR2 SAAADI. The V end was cut by 3 bases, the J end by 0 bases, with 15 bases between. The CDR3 DNA is TGCGCCAGCAGTGAATTTTTCGTAGGAGCCTCTGGAAACACCATATATTTT. This sequence encodes CASSEFFVGASGNTIYF.

The V gene is TRBV7-9, the J gene TRBJ1-1, with 7 bases identical to TRBD1. The CDR3 is made up of 15 amino acids. V gave up 2 bases and J gave up 0 bases; unmatched junction bases: 3. The germline CDR1 and CDR2 sequences are SEHNR and FQNEAQ (reference sequence). The DNA for the CDR3 is TGTGCCAGCAGCTTATTAGGGGGCATGAACACTGAAGCTTTCTTT. It specifies CASSLLGGMNTEAFF.

This clone occurred a few times. The chain uses TRBV19 and TRBJ1-1, with 11 bases identical to TRBD1. Germline V gene data show CDR1 as LNHDA and CDR2 as SQIVND (reference sequence). The CDR3 sequence is 15 residues long. V trimming: 5 bases; J trimming: 5 bases; junction bases outside the gene matches: 7. The CDR3 spells CASSDGQGAGTEAFF. CDR3 nucleotides: TGTGCCAGTAGTGACGGACAGGGGGCGGGGACTGAAGCTTTCTTT.

This clone was detected once. V is TRBV6-2 or TRBV6-3 and J is TRBJ1-2, with 7 bases fitting TRBD1. The CDR3 length is 15 residues. The J segment lost 3 bases and the V segment lost 2 bases, leaving 6 bases of the junction unmatched. The germline V gene encodes CDR1 MNHEY and CDR2 SVGEGT. The CDR3 coding sequence is TGTGCCAGCAGTTACGGCGAAGGGGGCGACTATGGCTACACCTTC. It codes for CASSYGEGGDYGYTF.

The V call is TRBV5-8, the J call TRBJ2-5, with 9 bases that match TRBD2. This CDR3 region has 18 residues. Germline V gene data show CDR1 as SGHTS and CDR2 as YDEGEE. Losses at the gene ends were 4 bases for V and 0 bases for J; bases not matched to a gene: 13. CDR3 amino acids: CASSALGLAGMYQETQYF. In DNA, the CDR3 is TGTGCCAGCAGCGCCTTAGGGCTAGCGGGGATGTACCAAGAGACCCAGTACTTC.

The chain employs TRBV4-1 and TRBJ2-5, with D possibly being TRBD2 (7 bases). V was shortened by 3 bases and J by 5 bases, with 16 bases between the two germline ends. Germline CDR1 is MGHRA and CDR2 is YSYEKL. CDR3 length equals 15 residues. Here the CDR3 reads CASSHGGASYETQYF. For the CDR3, the DNA is TGCGCCAGCAGCCATGGGGGGGCGTCTTATGAGACCCAGTACTTC.

This clone was counted between two and nine times. The chain has TRBV29-1 and TRBJ2-2; 8 bases are a match to TRBD1. Germline V gene data show CDR1 as SQVTM and CDR2 as ANQGSEA. V shed 5 bases and J 4 bases; nucleotides not matched to a gene: 6. CDR3 length equals 14 residues. CDR3 nucleotide sequence: TGCAGCGTTCACACAGGGGGTTCCACCGGGGAGCTGTTTTTT. Translation: CSVHTGGSTGELFF.

This clone was counted at least ten times. The genes are TRBV5-1 and TRBJ2-5; perhaps TRBD2 as D (5 bases). Trimming took off 0 bases at V and 3 bases at J, with 12 bases between the two ends. Germline V gene lookup returns CDR1 SGHRS and CDR2 YFSETQ. This CDR3 has 15 amino acids. In nucleotides, the CDR3 is TGCGCCAGCAGCTTGGAGTCGGGAACTAAAGAGACCCAGTACTTC. It translates to CASSLESGTKETQYF.

The chain carries TRBV5-1 and TRBJ1-1; 9 bases are shared with TRBD1. V lost 2 bases to trimming and J lost 4 bases; unmatched junction nucleotides: 6. The CDR3 loop spans 15 amino acids. CDR1 and CDR2 from the germline V gene are SGHRS and YFSETQ. CDR3 region: CASSFGQGSGTEAFF. Written as DNA, the CDR3 is TGCGCCAGCAGCTTCGGACAGGGGAGTGGCACTGAAGCTTTCTTT.